Listed below are T cell receptor beta chains from one sample, sequenced in a study of blood T cell repertoires in COVID-19. This table comes from immunoSEQ multiplex PCR, and its TCRdb copy is limited to in-frame clones, with some not included. The data contain around 450,000 clones, roughly 91% of them seen just once; the ten biggest clones take up 0.6% to 0.7%. Sequenced sample: PBMCs or T cells enriched from blood (not recorded which). These receptors were obtained from a man between 18 and 29 years old who had recovered from COVID-19. Both conserved end residues are part of each CDR3. The D gene is left open where the match is weak. Clone size is not always given. Where it is, it says once, few, many or a class for expanded clones.

.,TRBJ2-5,TRBV15,.,CATSRGEVGETQYF,TGTGCCACCAGCAGAGGGGAGGTGGGAGAGACCCAGTACTTC
.,TRBJ2-1,TRBV7-2,.,CASSLEYSGNEQFF,TGTGCCAGCAGCTTAGAGTACAGCGGTAATGAGCAGTTCTTC
.,TRBJ1-6,TRBV3-1/TRBV3-2,.,CASSQDRGKSNSPLHF,TGTGCCAGCAGCCAAGATCGGGGGAAATCAAATTCACCCCTCCACTTT
.,TRBJ1-1,TRBV10-3,.,CATSESEIVLNTEAFF,TGTGCCACAAGCGAGTCAGAGATAGTTTTGAACACTGAAGCTTTCTTT
.,TRBJ1-1,TRBV19,.,CASSIVVGGSEAFF,TGTGCCAGTAGTATAGTTGTTGGGGGGTCTGAAGCTTTCTTT
TRBD1,TRBJ1-1,TRBV11-2,.,CASSPRGKGGEAFF,TGTGCCAGCAGCCCCAGGGGGAAAGGGGGTGAAGCTTTCTTT
.,TRBJ1-1,TRBV5-4,.,CASSLPGKNTEAFF,TGTGCCAGCAGCTTGCCAGGCAAAAACACTGAAGCTTTCTTT
TRBD1,TRBJ1-1,TRBV29-1,.,CSVTRDRGKGEAFF,TGCAGCGTTACCCGGGACAGGGGAAAGGGTGAAGCTTTCTTT
.,TRBJ1-1,TRBV12-3/TRBV12-4,.,CASSLSMSSEAFF,TGTGCCAGCAGTTTAAGTATGTCCAGTGAAGCTTTCTTT
.,TRBJ2-1,TRBV2,.,CASKYEEYNEQFF,TGTGCCAGCAAATACGAGGAATACAATGAGCAGTTCTTC
.,TRBJ1-3,TRBV30,.,CAWTGVSGNTIYF,TGTGCCTGGACAGGCGTCTCTGGAAACACCATATATTTT
.,TRBJ1-1,TRBV1,.,CTSSQAGMGGGEAFF,TGCACCAGCAGCCAAGCGGGCATGGGAGGGGGTGAAGCTTTCTTT
.,TRBJ1-2,TRBV28,.,CASWGGRHGYTF,TGTGCCAGCTGGGGGGGGCGTCATGGCTACACCTTC
TRBD1,TRBJ1-2,TRBV2,.,CASSPGQGRFLGYGYTF,TGTGCCAGCAGTCCCGGACAGGGCCGATTCCTAGGATATGGCTACACCTTC
TRBD1,TRBJ1-6,TRBV27,.,CASGRQGAAYNSPLHF,TGTGCCAGCGGCCGACAGGGGGCCGCCTATAATTCACCCCTCCACTTT
TRBD2,TRBJ2-1,TRBV18,.,CASSPPPTSGLGTYNEQFF,TGTGCCAGCTCACCACCCCCTACTAGCGGGTTGGGGACCTACAATGAGCAGTTCTTC
TRBD1,TRBJ1-2,TRBV27,.,CASRRQGDYGYTF,TGTGCCAGCAGAAGACAGGGGGACTATGGCTACACCTTC
TRBD1,TRBJ1-3,TRBV9,.,CARDPTGATYTIYF,TGTGCCAGAGATCCAACAGGGGCGACTTACACCATATATTTT
.,TRBJ1-3,TRBV5-8,once,CASSPGQYFGNTIYF,TGTGCCAGCAGCCCCGGACAGTACTTTGGAAACACCATATATTTT
.,TRBJ1-2,TRBV12-5,few,CASGLVAGHVNGYTF,TGTGCTAGTGGTTTGGTCGCGGGGCACGTGAATGGCTACACCTTC
.,TRBJ2-2,TRBV24-1,.,CATSPLGAANTGELFF,TGTGCCACCAGTCCCCTGGGGGCCGCGAACACCGGGGAGCTGTTTTTT
TRBD2,TRBJ2-3,TRBV7-9,.,CASSLGVASGRSTQYF,TGTGCCAGCAGCTTAGGGGTGGCTAGCGGGAGGAGCACGCAGTATTTT
.,TRBJ1-5,TRBV6-2/TRBV6-3,.,CASSGRINQPQHF,TGTGCCAGCAGCGGGAGGATTAATCAGCCCCAGCATTTT
.,TRBJ2-7,TRBV2,.,CASTGSYEQYF,TGTGCCAGCACCGGGTCCTACGAGCAGTACTTC
TRBD1,TRBJ2-7,TRBV28,.,CATGAYRGVYEQYF,TGTGCCACCGGGGCTTACAGGGGGGTCTACGAGCAGTACTTC
TRBD1,TRBJ1-2,TRBV3-1/TRBV3-2,.,CASSQGQGHGYTF,TGTGCCAGCAGCCAAGGACAGGGCCATGGCTACACCTTC
.,TRBJ1-2,TRBV9,.,CASSVGQDYGYTF,TGTGCCAGCAGCGTAGGACAAGACTATGGCTACACCTTC
.,TRBJ2-1,TRBV27,.,CASSFKVGDYNEQFF,TGTGCCAGCAGTTTCAAGGTAGGGGATTACAATGAGCAGTTCTTC
.,TRBJ1-6,TRBV28,.,CASSQRGTPNSPLHF,TGTGCCAGCAGTCAGAGGGGGACACCTAATTCACCCCTCCACTTT
.,TRBJ1-1,TRBV28,.,CASSLRGTEAFF,TGTGCCAGCAGTTTACGGGGCACTGAAGCTTTCTTT
.,TRBJ1-3,TRBV28,few,CASIGGSSGNTIYF,TGTGCCAGCATAGGGGGATCTTCTGGAAACACCATATATTTT
.,TRBJ1-2,TRBV6-5,.,CASISRSTPYRYTF,TGTGCCAGCATCTCCCGATCTACCCCCTATCGCTACACCTTC
TRBD1,TRBJ1-6,TRBV5-1,.,CASSKTGPYNSPLHF,TGCGCCAGCAGCAAGACAGGGCCCTATAATTCACCCCTCCACTTT
.,TRBJ1-2,TRBV5-1,once,CASSLPGTSYGYTF,TGCGCCAGCAGCCTTCCCGGGACTTCCTATGGCTACACCTTC
TRBD2,TRBJ2-1,TRBV7-9,.,CASSPSRAGVNEQFF,TGTGCCAGCAGCCCTTCCCGGGCGGGGGTAAATGAGCAGTTCTTC
TRBD2,TRBJ2-1,TRBV5-4,.,CASSLGPSGSIDEQFF,TGTGCCAGCAGCTTGGGCCCTAGCGGGAGCATCGATGAGCAGTTCTTC
.,TRBJ1-2,TRBV3-1/TRBV3-2,.,CASSQARQGGYTF,TGTGCCAGCAGCCAAGCCCGTCAGGGGGGCTACACCTTC
.,TRBJ2-7,TRBV4-1,.,CASSQSVSSGSREQYF,TGCGCCAGCAGCCAATCGGTATCTTCGGGGTCAAGGGAGCAGTACTTC
.,TRBJ2-2,TRBV2,.,CATSPGLSTGELFF,TGTGCCACCTCGCCGGGACTTTCCACCGGGGAGCTGTTTTTT
.,TRBJ2-5,TRBV30,.,CAWSEGTRETQYF,TGTGCCTGGAGTGAAGGGACACGAGAGACCCAGTACTTC
.,TRBJ1-2,TRBV19,.,CASSIGPGFGYTF,TGTGCCAGTAGTATAGGTCCCGGGTTTGGCTACACCTTC
TRBD1,TRBJ2-7,TRBV30,.,CAWRGQGVSYEQYF,TGTGCCTGGAGGGGACAGGGGGTTAGCTACGAGCAGTACTTC
.,TRBJ2-3,TRBV4-1,.,CASSQDRSSGETDTQYF,TGCGCCAGCAGCCAAGATCGGTCGTCGGGGGAGACAGATACGCAGTATTTT
.,TRBJ1-5,TRBV19,.,CASSIDDRLYSNQPQHF,TGTGCCAGTAGTATAGACGACAGGCTGTATAGCAATCAGCCCCAGCATTTT
TRBD2,TRBJ2-7,TRBV3-1/TRBV3-2,once,CASSQGLAGGLTSYEQYF,TGTGCCAGCAGCCAAGGACTAGCGGGAGGGCTTACCTCCTACGAGCAGTACTTC
.,TRBJ1-1,TRBV3-1/TRBV3-2,.,CASSQGQLNTEAFF,TGTGCCAGCAGCCAAGGGCAGTTGAACACTGAAGCTTTCTTT
.,TRBJ1-1,TRBV7-9,once,CASSLEDSTYPSNF,TGTGCCAGCAGCTTAGAAGACAGCACTTATCCCTCAAATTTT
TRBD1,TRBJ1-2,TRBV6-5,.,CASGTPGQGSYGYTF,TGTGCCAGCGGTACGCCGGGACAGGGAAGCTATGGCTACACCTTC
TRBD1,TRBJ1-2,TRBV19,.,CASSRQGRSGYTF,TGTGCCAGTAGCCGACAGGGGAGGAGCGGCTACACCTTC
TRBD2,TRBJ2-7,TRBV3-1/TRBV3-2,.,CASSQGPSGRAAYEQYF,TGTGCCAGCAGCCAAGGTCCTAGCGGGAGGGCCGCGTACGAGCAGTACTTC
.,TRBJ2-7,TRBV11-3,.,CASSLDSEGSYEQYF,TGTGCCAGCAGCTTAGATAGTGAGGGTTCCTACGAGCAGTACTTC
TRBD1,TRBJ1-2,TRBV2,.,CASREIRDRAEGYTF,TGTGCCAGCAGGGAAATTAGAGACAGGGCGGAAGGCTACACCTTC
TRBD1,TRBJ2-5,TRBV18,once,CASSPRQGETQYF,TGTGCCAGCTCACCGAGACAGGGGGAGACCCAGTACTTC
TRBD2,TRBJ2-1,TRBV5-1,.,CASSGTGTSANNEQFF,TGCGCCAGCAGCGGGACCGGGACTAGCGCCAACAATGAGCAGTTCTTC
TRBD2,TRBJ2-3,TRBV27,.,CASRTSGIHVTQYF,TGTGCCAGCAGAACTAGCGGGATACATGTTACGCAGTATTTT
.,TRBJ1-4,TRBV11-3,.,CASSLAGPGGEKLFF,TGTGCCAGCAGCTTAGCTGGGCCAGGAGGTGAAAAACTGTTTTTT
.,TRBJ1-1,TRBV5-1,.,CASSSAGVWGRWDTEAFF,TGCGCCAGCAGCTCGGCGGGAGTTTGGGGGCGGTGGGACACTGAAGCTTTCTTT
.,TRBJ1-6,TRBV10-2,.,CASNQAPNSPLHF,TGCGCCAGCAATCAGGCTCCGAATTCACCCCTCCACTTT